This TCR beta chain was identified during a study of spatial heterogeneity in lung cancer. Time point here: blood at routine non-recurrence follow-up after resection. The input material, whole RNA from tumor, nontumor lung or frozen PBMC, was sequenced unsorted. Via MiXCR, TCRdb re-called the 5' RACE reads, giving one row per CDR3 protein. Of about 52,000 distinct CDR3 sequences listed, roughly 7% were seen once; the top ten hold 35%. The length of the CDR3 is 13 residues. Trimming pared 1 base from V and 3 bases from J, leaving 7 bases between. Germline V CDR1 and CDR2: SGHAT, FQNNGV. The receptor was isolated from a female donor with early-stage non-small cell lung cancer. The chain has TRBV11-2 and TRBJ2-7; perhaps TRBD1 as D (5 bases). Material: PBMCs, obtained at follow-up. The DNA of the CDR3 is TGTGCCAGCAGCTTAGGGGGCGGCTACGAGCAGTACTTC. It yields the protein CASSLGGGYEQYF.